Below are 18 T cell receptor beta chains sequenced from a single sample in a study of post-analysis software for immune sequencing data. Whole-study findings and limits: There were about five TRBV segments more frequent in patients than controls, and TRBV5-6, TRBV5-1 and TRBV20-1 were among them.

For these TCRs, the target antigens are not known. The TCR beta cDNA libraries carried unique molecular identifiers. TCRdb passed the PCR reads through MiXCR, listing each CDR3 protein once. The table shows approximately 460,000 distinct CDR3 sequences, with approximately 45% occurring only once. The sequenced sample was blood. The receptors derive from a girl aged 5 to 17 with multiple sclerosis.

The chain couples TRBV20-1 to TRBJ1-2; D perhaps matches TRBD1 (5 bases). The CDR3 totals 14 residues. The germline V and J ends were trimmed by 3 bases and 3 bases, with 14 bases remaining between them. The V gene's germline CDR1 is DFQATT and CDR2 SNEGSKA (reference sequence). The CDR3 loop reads CSASCRAGHYGYTF. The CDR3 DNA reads TGCAGTGCTAGTTGCAGGGCAGGGCACTATGGCTACACCTTC.

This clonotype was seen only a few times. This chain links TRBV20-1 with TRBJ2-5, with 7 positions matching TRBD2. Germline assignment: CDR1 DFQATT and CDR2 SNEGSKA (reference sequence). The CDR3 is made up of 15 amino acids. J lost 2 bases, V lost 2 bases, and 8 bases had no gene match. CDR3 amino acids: CSARRASGQQETQYF. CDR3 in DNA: TGCAGTGCTAGAAGGGCTAGCGGACAACAAGAGACCCAGTACTTC.

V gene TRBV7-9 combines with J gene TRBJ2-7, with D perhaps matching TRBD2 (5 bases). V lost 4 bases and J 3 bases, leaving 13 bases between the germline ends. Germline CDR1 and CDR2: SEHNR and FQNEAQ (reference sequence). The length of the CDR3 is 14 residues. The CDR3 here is CASSSDFHFYEQYF. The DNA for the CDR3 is TGTGCCAGCAGCTCGGACTTTCACTTCTACGAGCAGTACTTC. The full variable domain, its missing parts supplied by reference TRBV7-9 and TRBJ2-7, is DTGVSQNPRHKITKRGQNVTFRCDPISEHNRLYWYRQTLGQGPEFLTYFQNEAQLEKSRLLSDRFSAERPKGSFSTLEIQRTEQGDSAMYLCASSSDFHFYEQYFGPGTRLTVT.

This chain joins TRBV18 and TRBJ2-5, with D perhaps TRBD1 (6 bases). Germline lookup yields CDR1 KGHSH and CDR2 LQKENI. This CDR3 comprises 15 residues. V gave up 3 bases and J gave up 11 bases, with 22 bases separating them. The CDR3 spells CASSPFGQGREEQYF. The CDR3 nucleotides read TGTGCCAGCTCACCCTTTGGGCAGGGGAGAGAAGAGCAGTACTTC.

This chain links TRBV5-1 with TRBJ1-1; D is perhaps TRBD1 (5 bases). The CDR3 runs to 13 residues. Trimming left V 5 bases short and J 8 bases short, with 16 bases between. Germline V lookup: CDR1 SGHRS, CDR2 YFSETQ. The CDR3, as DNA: TGCGCCAGCAGGGTGACCGGGGCAGACGAAGCTTTCTTT. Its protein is CASRVTGADEAFF.

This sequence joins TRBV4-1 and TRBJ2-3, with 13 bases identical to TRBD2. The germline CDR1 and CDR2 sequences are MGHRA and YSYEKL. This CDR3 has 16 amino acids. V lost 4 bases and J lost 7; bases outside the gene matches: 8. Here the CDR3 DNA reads TGCGCCAGCAGCCCCTCCGGGACTAGCGGGACTTATACGCAGTATTTT. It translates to CASSPSGTSGTYTQYF.

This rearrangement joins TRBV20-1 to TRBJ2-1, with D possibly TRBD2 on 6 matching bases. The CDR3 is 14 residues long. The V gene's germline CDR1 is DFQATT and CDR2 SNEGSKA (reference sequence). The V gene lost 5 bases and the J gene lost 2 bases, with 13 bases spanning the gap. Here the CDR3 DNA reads TGCAGTGCTCCGACTAGGTTGACCTACAATGAGCAGTTCTTC. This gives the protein CSAPTRLTYNEQFF.

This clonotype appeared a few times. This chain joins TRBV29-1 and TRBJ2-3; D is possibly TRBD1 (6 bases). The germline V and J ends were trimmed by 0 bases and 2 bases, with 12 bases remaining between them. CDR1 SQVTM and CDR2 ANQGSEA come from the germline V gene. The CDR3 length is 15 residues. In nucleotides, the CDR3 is TGCAGCGTTGAAGATCAGGGGCAGACCACAGATACGCAGTATTTT. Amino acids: CSVEDQGQTTDTQYF.

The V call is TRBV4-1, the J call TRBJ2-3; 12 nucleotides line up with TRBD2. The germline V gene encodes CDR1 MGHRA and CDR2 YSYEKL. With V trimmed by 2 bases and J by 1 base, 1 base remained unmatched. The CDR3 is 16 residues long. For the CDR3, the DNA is TGCGCCAGCAGCCAACTAGCGGGGGGGGGCACAGATACGCAGTATTTT. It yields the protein CASSQLAGGGTDTQYF.

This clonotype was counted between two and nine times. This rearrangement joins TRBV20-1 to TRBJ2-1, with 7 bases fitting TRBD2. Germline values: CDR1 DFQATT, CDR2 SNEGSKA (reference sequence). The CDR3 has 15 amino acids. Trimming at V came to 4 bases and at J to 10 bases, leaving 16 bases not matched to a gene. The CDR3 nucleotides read TGCAGTGCTACTCCCTGGGGGGGTACCTATCGAGAGCAGTTCTTC. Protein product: CSATPWGGTYREQFF.

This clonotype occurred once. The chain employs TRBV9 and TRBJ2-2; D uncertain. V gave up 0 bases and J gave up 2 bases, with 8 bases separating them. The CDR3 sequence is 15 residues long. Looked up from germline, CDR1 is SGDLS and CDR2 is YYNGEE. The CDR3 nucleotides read TGTGCCAGCAGCGTAGAGGCAGGAAACACCGGGGAGCTGTTTTTT. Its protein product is CASSVEAGNTGELFF.

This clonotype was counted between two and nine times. In DNA, the CDR3 is TGCAGTGCTAGTTTCCACTCCTCCTACAATGAGCAGTTCTTC. This encodes CSASFHSSYNEQFF. V usage is TRBV20-1 and J usage is TRBJ2-1; D gene ambiguous. CDR3 length equals 14 residues. V dropped 3 bases and J dropped 0 bases, with 9 bases sitting between them. Germline-derived CDR1 and CDR2 are DFQATT and SNEGSKA (reference sequence).

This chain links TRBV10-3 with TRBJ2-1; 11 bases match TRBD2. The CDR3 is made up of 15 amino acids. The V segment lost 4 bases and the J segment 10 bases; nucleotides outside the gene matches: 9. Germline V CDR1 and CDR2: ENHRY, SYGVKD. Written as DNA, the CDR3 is TGTGCCATCAGTGTAGTGACTAGCGGGACTGGGGAGCAGTTCTTC. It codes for CAISVVTSGTGEQFF.

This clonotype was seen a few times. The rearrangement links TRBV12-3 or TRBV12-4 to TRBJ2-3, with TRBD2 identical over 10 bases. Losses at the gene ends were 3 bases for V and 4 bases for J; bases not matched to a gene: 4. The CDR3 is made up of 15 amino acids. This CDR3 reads CASSFPSGSADTQYF. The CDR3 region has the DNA TGTGCCAGCAGTTTTCCTAGCGGGAGTGCAGATACGCAGTATTTT.

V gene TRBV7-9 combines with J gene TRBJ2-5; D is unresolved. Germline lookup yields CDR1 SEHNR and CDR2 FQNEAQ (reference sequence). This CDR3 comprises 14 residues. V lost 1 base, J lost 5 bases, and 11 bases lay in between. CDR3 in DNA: TGTGCCAGCAGCTTAGACTGGGATCGGGAGACCCAGTACTTC. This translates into CASSLDWDRETQYF. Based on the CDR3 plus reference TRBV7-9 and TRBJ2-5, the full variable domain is DTGVSQNPRHKITKRGQNVTFRCDPISEHNRLYWYRQTLGQGPEFLTYFQNEAQLEKSRLLSDRFSAERPKGSFSTLEIQRTEQGDSAMYLCASSLDWDRETQYFGPGTRLLVL.

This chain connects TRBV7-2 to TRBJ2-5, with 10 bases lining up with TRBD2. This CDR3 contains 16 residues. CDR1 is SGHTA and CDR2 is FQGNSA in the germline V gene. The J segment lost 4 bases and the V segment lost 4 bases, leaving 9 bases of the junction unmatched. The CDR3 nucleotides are TGTGCCAGCAGCTCCGCCCCCGCTAGCGGGGGAGAGACCCAGTACTTC. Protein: CASSSAPASGGETQYF.

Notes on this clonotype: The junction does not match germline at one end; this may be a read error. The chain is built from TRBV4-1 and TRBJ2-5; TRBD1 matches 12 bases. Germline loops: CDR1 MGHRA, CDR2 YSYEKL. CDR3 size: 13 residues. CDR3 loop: CASRDRGQEAQYF. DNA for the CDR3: TGCGCCAGCCGGGACAGGGGGCAAGAGGCCCAGTACTTC.

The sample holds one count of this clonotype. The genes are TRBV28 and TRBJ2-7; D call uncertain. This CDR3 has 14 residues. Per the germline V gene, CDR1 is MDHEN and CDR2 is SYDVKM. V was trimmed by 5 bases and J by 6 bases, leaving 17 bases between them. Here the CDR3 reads CASSPVSGLGEQYF. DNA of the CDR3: TGTGCCAGCAGTCCAGTCTCTGGGTTGGGCGAGCAGTACTTC.